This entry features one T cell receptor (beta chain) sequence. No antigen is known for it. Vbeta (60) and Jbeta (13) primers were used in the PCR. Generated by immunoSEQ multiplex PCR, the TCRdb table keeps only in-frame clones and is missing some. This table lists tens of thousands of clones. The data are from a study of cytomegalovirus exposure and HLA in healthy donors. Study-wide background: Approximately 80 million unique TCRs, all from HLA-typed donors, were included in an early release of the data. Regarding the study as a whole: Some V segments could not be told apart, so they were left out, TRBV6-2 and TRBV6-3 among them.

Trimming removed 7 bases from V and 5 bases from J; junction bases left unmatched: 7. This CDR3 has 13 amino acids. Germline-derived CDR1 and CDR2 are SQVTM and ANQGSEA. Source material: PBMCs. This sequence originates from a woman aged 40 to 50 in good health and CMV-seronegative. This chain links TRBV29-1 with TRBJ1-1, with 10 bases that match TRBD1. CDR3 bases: TGCAGCGCCCTTAGGACAGGGGGGACTGAAGCTTTCTTT. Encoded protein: CSALRTGGTEAFF.